The 27 T cell receptor beta chains below come from one sample, sequenced in a study of identifying expanded T cells in peripheral blood. Repertoires were generated with immunoSEQ multiplex PCR, while TCRdb's copy carries only in-frame clones and drops some. The table has some 95,000 clones, 88% seen once. The sequencing input was blood. The receptors originated from a person aged 18 to 75 in good health.

The chain recombines TRBV5-1 with TRBJ1-5; D is possibly TRBD1 (6 bases). The V gene's germline CDR1 is SGHRS and CDR2 YFSETQ. Trimming took 4 bases from V and 5 from J, leaving 16 bases between them. The CDR3 extends over 15 amino acids. Written as DNA, the CDR3 is TGCGCCAGCAGCCTCTCAGGACAGAGTCATCAGCCCCAGCATTTT. Translating gives CASSLSGQSHQPQHF.

The V call is TRBV7-9, the J call TRBJ2-7; possible D gene TRBD1, 8 bases. Germline-derived CDR1 and CDR2 are SEHNR and FQNEAQ (reference sequence). The CDR3 loop spans 14 amino acids. Trimming left V 1 base short and J 4 bases short, with 11 bases between. CDR3 amino acids: CASSLDRGGYEQYF. The DNA for the CDR3 is TGTGCCAGCAGCTTAGACAGGGGGGGATACGAGCAGTACTTC.

This clone has a handful of counts. The V call is TRBV18, the J call TRBJ1-1; 9 nucleotides match TRBD1. The germline CDR1 and CDR2 sequences are KGHSH and LQKENI. This CDR3 is 15 amino acids long. V lost 6 bases and J lost 3; bases outside the gene matches: 8. DNA for the CDR3: TGTGCCAGCTCTCGCGGACAGGGGACGGACACTGAAGCTTTCTTT. Amino acids: CASSRGQGTDTEAFF.

The CDR3 coding sequence is TGTGCCAGCAGCCGTCACAATGTAGCGGGAGGGCCTCCACCTCAGCAGTTCTTC. This gives the protein CASSRHNVAGGPPPQQFF. The chain uses TRBV5-5 and TRBJ2-1, with TRBD2 matching 11 bases. The CDR3 contains 18 residues. The junction had 20 bases not matched to a gene; V was cut back by 4 bases and J by 11 bases. CDR1 and CDR2 from the germline V gene are SGHKS and YYEKEE (reference sequence).

This clone is a singleton in its sample. The chain couples TRBV5-1 to TRBJ2-7; 7 nucleotides line up with TRBD2. Germline V gene lookup returns CDR1 SGHRS and CDR2 YFSETQ. This CDR3 comprises 15 residues. The V and J ends lost 4 bases and 4 bases, in that order; junction bases with no gene match: 11. CDR3: CASSRVGLAAYEQYF. The CDR3 DNA follows: TGCGCCAGCAGCCGTGTCGGGCTAGCGGCATACGAGCAGTACTTC. The full variable domain, in which reference TRBV5-1 and TRBJ2-7 provide the parts outside the CDR3, is KAGVTQTPRYLIKTRGQQVTLSCSPISGHRSVSWYQQTPGQGLQFLFEYFSETQRNKGNFPGRFSGRQFSNSRSEMNVSTLELGDSALYLCASSRVGLAAYEQYFGPGTRLTVT.

The genes are TRBV6-6 and TRBJ2-7; 11 bases align to TRBD1. CDR3 length equals 16 residues. V was pared by 4 bases and J by 3 bases, with 8 bases of the junction left unmatched. CDR1 and CDR2 from the germline V gene are MNHNY and SVGAGI (reference sequence). The CDR3 loop reads CASSFKSGTGGYEQYF. CDR3 nucleotides: TGTGCCAGCAGTTTCAAATCCGGGACAGGGGGCTACGAGCAGTACTTC.

The chain combines TRBV15 with TRBJ2-1; D may be TRBD2 (6 bases). CDR3 length: 17 amino acids. With 4 bases removed from V and 0 bases from J, the gap between germline ends came to 16 bases. CDR1 is LNHNV, CDR2 YYDKDF, per germline (reference sequence). For the CDR3, the DNA is TGTGCCACCAGCACGGAGAGGGCGGGGAGCTCCTACAATGAGCAGTTCTTC. Protein product: CATSTERAGSSYNEQFF.

The chain employs TRBV7-9 and TRBJ1-2; tentative D call: TRBD1 (5 bases). CDR1 is SEHNR, CDR2 FQNEAQ, per germline (reference sequence). This CDR3 has 15 amino acids. V was pared by 5 bases and J by 6 bases, with 19 bases between. CDR3 sequence: CASSAIGAGYHGYTF. The CDR3 DNA reads TGTGCCAGCAGCGCAATCGGAGCAGGGTACCATGGCTACACCTTC.

This clone was detected only once. This chain connects TRBV2 to TRBJ2-5; no definite D call. The CDR3 totals 11 residues. Germline CDR1 SNHLY, CDR2 FYNNEI. V was trimmed by 3 bases and J by 5 bases, leaving 4 bases between them. In DNA, the CDR3 is TGTGCCAGCAGTGAGATGGAGACCCAGTACTTC. The encoded protein is CASSEMETQYF.

Details on this clone: Within the sample, other DNA sequences also encode this same CDR3. The V and J genes are TRBV7-2 and TRBJ1-5, with D unclear. CDR3 length equals 14 residues. The germline V gene has CDR1 SGHTA and CDR2 FQGNSA. The germline V and J ends were trimmed by 0 bases and 2 bases, with 5 bases remaining between them. The CDR3 loop is CASSLAGGNQPQHF. The CDR3 nucleotides are TGTGCCAGCAGCTTAGCTGGGGGCAATCAGCCCCAGCATTTT. Combining the CDR3 with reference TRBV7-2 and TRBJ1-5 gives the whole variable domain GAGVSQSPSNKVTEKGKDVELRCDPISGHTALYWYRQSLGQGLEFLIYFQGNSAPDKSGLPSDRFSAERTGGSVSTLTIQRTQQEDSAVYLCASSLAGGNQPQHFGDGTRLSIL.

The V call is TRBV6-6, the J call TRBJ2-5, with 7 bases aligning to TRBD1. CDR1 is MNHNY, CDR2 SVGAGI, per germline (reference sequence). V trimming: 6 bases; J trimming: 4 bases; junction bases outside the gene matches: 14. The CDR3 is made up of 16 amino acids. CDR3 coding DNA: TGTGCCAGCAGCCGCCACCGACAGGGAACGGTAGAGACCCAGTACTTC. As protein: CASSRHRQGTVETQYF.

The rearrangement links TRBV7-9 to TRBJ2-5; TRBD1 might be the D (6 bases). This CDR3 spans 14 amino acids. V was trimmed by 5 bases and J by 2 bases, leaving 12 bases between them. Germline V gene lookup returns CDR1 SEHNR and CDR2 FQNEAQ (reference sequence). CDR3 region: CASSRGHQQETQYF. The CDR3 DNA reads TGTGCCAGCAGCCGGGGACACCAACAAGAGACCCAGTACTTC.

V and J are TRBV4-3 and TRBJ2-2, with D possibly TRBD1 on 6 matching bases. The CDR3 has 17 residues. Looked up from germline, CDR1 is LGHNA and CDR2 is YSLEER. V lost 1 base and J lost 6, with 18 bases in between. In nucleotides, the CDR3 is TGCGCCAGCAGCCAAGTCCCGCACAGGGTATCCGCCGGGGAGCTGTTTTTT. Translating it yields CASSQVPHRVSAGELFF.

The rearrangement uses TRBV15 and TRBJ2-5; tentatively, D is TRBD2 (5 bases). CDR1 LNHNV and CDR2 YYDKDF come from the germline V gene (reference sequence). V was pared by 1 base and J by 6 bases, with 12 bases between. This CDR3 is 14 amino acids long. CDR3 loop: CATSRGKGVKTQYF. As DNA, the CDR3 is TGTGCCACCAGCAGAGGCAAGGGAGTAAAGACCCAGTACTTC.

The count of this clone is one. V usage is TRBV2 and J usage is TRBJ1-1; 9 bases agree with TRBD1. CDR3 length: 14 residues. The germline CDR1 and CDR2 sequences are SNHLY and FYNNEI. The J segment lost 4 bases and the V segment lost 10 bases, leaving 10 bases of the junction unmatched. The CDR3 region is CATSLRTGATEAFF. In DNA form, the CDR3 reads TGTGCCACCTCCCTCCGGACAGGGGCCACTGAAGCTTTCTTT.

This clone appeared a few times. V gene TRBV30 combines with J gene TRBJ1-2; 10 bases map to TRBD1. The CDR3 contains 15 residues. Germline loops: CDR1 GTSNPN, CDR2 SVGIG (reference sequence). J lost 8 bases, V lost 2 bases, and 11 bases had no gene match. This chain's CDR3 is CAWSPRDRGGEGYTF. CDR3 bases: TGTGCCTGGAGTCCCAGGGACAGGGGAGGTGAGGGCTACACCTTC.

The rearrangement uses TRBV4-1 and TRBJ1-5; D remains unclear. V shed 3 bases and J shed 4 bases, with 10 bases lying between them. This CDR3 is 14 amino acids long. Germline lookup yields CDR1 MGHRA and CDR2 YSYEKL. CDR3 protein: CASSQWRINQPQHF. Here the CDR3 DNA reads TGCGCCAGCAGCCAGTGGCGGATTAATCAGCCCCAGCATTTT.

The rearrangement uses TRBV4-1 and TRBJ2-4, with 7 bases aligning to TRBD1. Trimming at V came to 2 bases and at J to 4 bases, leaving 8 bases not matched to a gene. This CDR3 is built from 16 residues. CDR1 is MGHRA, CDR2 YSYEKL, per germline. In DNA, the CDR3 is TGCGCCAGCAGCCAACCCGGACAGGCCATTAAAAACATTCAGTACTTC. Translated: CASSQPGQAIKNIQYF.

The rearrangement joins TRBV10-3 to TRBJ1-1; D not certain. Trimming removed 6 bases at V and 1 base at J, with 9 bases between. Germline V gives CDR1 ENHRY, CDR2 SYGVKD. The CDR3 runs 13 residues. The CDR3: CAISPTENTEAFF. CDR3 bases: TGTGCCATCAGCCCTACAGAGAACACTGAAGCTTTCTTT.

This chain links TRBV7-2 with TRBJ1-2; D is unresolved. CDR1 SGHTA and CDR2 FQGNSA come from the germline V gene. The CDR3 totals 14 residues. The V end was cut by 2 bases, the J end by 8 bases, with 15 bases between. The CDR3 DNA is TGTGCCAGCAGCTTATTTCCAGGAGTAGTGGGCTACACCTTC. Amino acids: CASSLFPGVVGYTF.

This sequence joins TRBV18 and TRBJ2-3; weak D call: TRBD1 (6 bases). Trimming left V 2 bases short and J 0 bases short, with 12 bases between. Germline CDR1 KGHSH, CDR2 LQKENI. CDR3 length equals 16 residues. CDR3 sequence: CASSPGQRRSTDTQYF. CDR3 coding DNA: TGTGCCAGCTCACCAGGACAGCGAAGGAGCACAGATACGCAGTATTTT.

The chain couples TRBV10-3 to TRBJ1-1; 10 bases align to TRBD1. CDR3 length equals 15 residues. The germline gives CDR1 ENHRY, CDR2 SYGVKD. The J segment lost 4 bases and the V segment lost 4 bases, leaving 6 bases of the junction unmatched. The CDR3 spells CAISVTGQGFTEAFF. In DNA form, the CDR3 reads TGTGCCATCAGTGTGACGGGACAGGGGTTCACTGAAGCTTTCTTT.

The chain uses TRBV19 and TRBJ2-1; possible D gene TRBD2, 5 bases. CDR1 and CDR2 (germline): LNHDA, SQIVND (reference sequence). V was cut by 10 bases and J by 0 bases, with 10 bases left in between. The CDR3 sequence is 13 residues long. CDR3 protein: CATSRDSYNEQFF. CDR3 nucleotide sequence: TGTGCCACCTCTCGGGACTCCTACAATGAGCAGTTCTTC.

This clone was seen a handful of times. The rearrangement uses TRBV4-1 and TRBJ1-1; D might be TRBD1 (5 bases). Germline V gene sequence: CDR1 MGHRA, CDR2 YSYEKL. Trimming stripped 2 bases from V and 1 base from J, with 14 bases between. The CDR3 contains 16 residues. CDR3: CASSQREGPGNTEAFF. In nucleotides, the CDR3 is TGCGCCAGCAGCCAACGGGAGGGGCCGGGGAACACTGAAGCTTTCTTT.

The chain links TRBV28 to TRBJ1-2, with D maybe TRBD1 (6 bases). CDR1 and CDR2 (germline): MDHEN, SYDVKM. V was trimmed by 2 bases and J by 3 bases, leaving 16 bases between them. CDR3 length equals 16 residues. CDR3 amino acids: CASSLTGPGAHYGYTF. CDR3 nucleotide sequence: TGTGCCAGCAGTTTAACCGGACCGGGGGCCCACTATGGCTACACCTTC.

The chain recombines TRBV19 with TRBJ1-1; TRBD1 is a possible D gene (6 bases). The CDR3 covers 15 residues. Trimming removed 9 bases from V and 7 bases from J, with 24 bases in between. Germline assignment: CDR1 LNHDA and CDR2 SQIVND (reference sequence). The CDR3 protein is CASTSGRTVLIEAFF. The CDR3 coding sequence is TGTGCCAGCACGTCGGGACGGACAGTCCTCATTGAAGCTTTCTTT.

This clone came up once. V usage is TRBV14 and J usage is TRBJ2-1; D gene uncertain. The CDR3 totals 16 residues. Trimming shortened V by 0 bases and J by 0 bases, and 9 bases separated the two germline ends. The germline V gene encodes CDR1 SGHDN and CDR2 FVKESK. CDR3 nucleotides: TGTGCCAGCAGCCAAGAGGCCTCAAGCTCCTACAATGAGCAGTTCTTC. Protein sequence: CASSQEASSSYNEQFF.